Sequencing of this T cell receptor (beta chain) was carried out in a study of cytomegalovirus exposure and HLA in healthy donors. The CDR3 spans 14 residues. Trimming removed 4 bases from V and 4 bases from J; junction bases left unmatched: 6. CDR1 and CDR2 from the germline V gene are SQVTM and ANQGSEA. As to this clone: Antigen: not known.

Overall study findings and caveats: Reported results showed that the classifier diagnosed cytomegalovirus status with high specificity and sensitivity. As was reported, the HLA-A and HLA-B alleles of most subjects were accurately predicted from TCR beta sequences.

The study ran its PCR with 60 Vbeta and 13 Jbeta primers. Data came from immunoSEQ multiplex PCR; TCRdb stores just in-frame clones and leaves some out. The data show about 270,000 clones, with around 65% seen just once and under 3% held by the top ten. The rearrangement links TRBV29-1 to TRBJ2-2, with TRBD2 matching 7 bases. This receptor was identified in a female donor in good health and CMV-seronegative. Sequencing used PBMCs. The CDR3 sequence is CSVGYGEGTGELFF. CDR3 in DNA: TGCAGCGTTGGATATGGGGAGGGCACCGGGGAGCTGTTTTTT.